Included here is one T cell receptor beta chain sequence, with context. This record comes from a study of blood T cell repertoires in COVID-19. Generated by immunoSEQ multiplex PCR, the TCRdb table keeps only in-frame clones and is missing some. The sample lists some 350,000 clones; 85% to 90% were seen once. Specimen: PBMCs or T cells enriched from blood (not recorded which). This clonotype was obtained from a man aged 18 to 29 who had recovered from COVID-19.

CDR3 loop: CASRPQGNTEAFF. CDR3 bases: TGTGCCAGCCGACCACAGGGAAACACTGAAGCTTTCTTT. The rearrangement uses TRBV28 and TRBJ1-1, with a possible D match to TRBD1 (6 bases). The CDR3 loop spans 13 amino acids. The V gene's germline CDR1 is MDHEN and CDR2 SYDVKM. The ends were cut back, 8 bases at V and 2 bases at J, with 12 bases in the middle.